This TCR beta chain was documented in a study of blood T cells in healthy people across ages. With respect to this clonotype: Its antigen is unidentified. A read error may be the cause here, since a much bigger clone is one base away.

Notes on the study in general: The fall in TCR beta diversity per million T cells was roughly linear with age.

A second PCR of roughly 6 to 12 cycles used a sample-barcoded 5' primer and a J-beta primer mix. TCRdb fed the 5' RACE reads into MiXCR, producing one record per CDR3 protein. The sample lists 1.5 million to 2 million distinct CDR3 sequences; approximately 28% were seen once. The sequencing sample was made of blood. The TCR was taken from a woman aged 25 to 39 in good health.

The CDR3 here is CAISESQIYERYF. The CDR3 DNA sequence: TGTGCCATCAGTGAGAGTCAGATTTACGAGCGGTACTTC. This chain joins TRBV10-3 and TRBJ2-5; D unclear. Germline V gives CDR1 ENHRY, CDR2 SYGVKD. The ends were cut back, 2 bases at V and 13 bases at J, with 17 bases in the middle. CDR3 length equals 13 residues.